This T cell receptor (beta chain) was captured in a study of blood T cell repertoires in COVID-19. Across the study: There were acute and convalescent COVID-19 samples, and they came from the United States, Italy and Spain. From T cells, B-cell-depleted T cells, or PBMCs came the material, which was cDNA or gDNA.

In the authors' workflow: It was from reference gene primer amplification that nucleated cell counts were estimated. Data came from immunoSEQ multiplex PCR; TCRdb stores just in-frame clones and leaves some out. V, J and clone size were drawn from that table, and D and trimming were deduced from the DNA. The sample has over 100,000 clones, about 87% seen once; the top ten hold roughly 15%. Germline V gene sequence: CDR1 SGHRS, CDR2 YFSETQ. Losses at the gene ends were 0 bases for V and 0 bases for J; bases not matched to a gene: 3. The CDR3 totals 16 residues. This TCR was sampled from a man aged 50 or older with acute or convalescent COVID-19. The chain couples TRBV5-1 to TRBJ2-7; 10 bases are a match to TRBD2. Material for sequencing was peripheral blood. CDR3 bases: TGCGCCAGCAGCTTGGGACTAGCGGGCAACTCCTACGAGCAGTACTTC. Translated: CASSLGLAGNSYEQYF. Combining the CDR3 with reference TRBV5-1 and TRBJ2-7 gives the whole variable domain KAGVTQTPRYLIKTRGQQVTLSCSPISGHRSVSWYQQTPGQGLQFLFEYFSETQRNKGNFPGRFSGRQFSNSRSEMNVSTLELGDSALYLCASSLGLAGNSYEQYFGPGTRLTVT.